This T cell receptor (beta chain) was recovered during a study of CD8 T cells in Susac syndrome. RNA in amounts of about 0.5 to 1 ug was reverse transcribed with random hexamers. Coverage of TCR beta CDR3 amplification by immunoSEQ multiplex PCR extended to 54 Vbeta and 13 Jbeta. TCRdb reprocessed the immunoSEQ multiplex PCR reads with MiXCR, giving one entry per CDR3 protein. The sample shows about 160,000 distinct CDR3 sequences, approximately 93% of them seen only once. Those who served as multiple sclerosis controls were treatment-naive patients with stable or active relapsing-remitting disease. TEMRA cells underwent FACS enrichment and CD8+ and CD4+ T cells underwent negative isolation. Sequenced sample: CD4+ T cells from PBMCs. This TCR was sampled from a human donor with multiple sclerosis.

This CDR3 reads CASSVSTGSSYNEQFF. The CDR3 DNA follows: TGCGCCAGCAGCGTATCGACAGGAAGCTCCTACAATGAGCAGTTCTTC. The V gene is TRBV5-1, the J gene TRBJ2-1; TRBD1 might be the D (6 bases). This CDR3 is built from 16 residues. V lost 4 bases and J lost 0, with 14 bases in between. Germline assignment: CDR1 SGHRS and CDR2 YFSETQ.